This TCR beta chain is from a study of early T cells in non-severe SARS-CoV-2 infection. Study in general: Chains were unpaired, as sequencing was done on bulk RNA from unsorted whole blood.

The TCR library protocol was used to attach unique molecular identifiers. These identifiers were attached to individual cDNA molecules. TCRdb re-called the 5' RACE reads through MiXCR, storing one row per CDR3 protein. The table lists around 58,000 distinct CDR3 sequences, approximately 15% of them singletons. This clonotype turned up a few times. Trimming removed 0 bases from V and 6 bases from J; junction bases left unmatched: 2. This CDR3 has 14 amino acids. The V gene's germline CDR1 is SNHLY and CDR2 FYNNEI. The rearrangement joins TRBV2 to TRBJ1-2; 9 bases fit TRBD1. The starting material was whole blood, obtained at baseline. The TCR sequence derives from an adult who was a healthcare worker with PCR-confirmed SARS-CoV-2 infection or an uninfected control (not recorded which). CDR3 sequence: CASSEARTGDGYTF. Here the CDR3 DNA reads TGTGCCAGCAGTGAAGCCCGGACAGGGGATGGCTACACCTTC.